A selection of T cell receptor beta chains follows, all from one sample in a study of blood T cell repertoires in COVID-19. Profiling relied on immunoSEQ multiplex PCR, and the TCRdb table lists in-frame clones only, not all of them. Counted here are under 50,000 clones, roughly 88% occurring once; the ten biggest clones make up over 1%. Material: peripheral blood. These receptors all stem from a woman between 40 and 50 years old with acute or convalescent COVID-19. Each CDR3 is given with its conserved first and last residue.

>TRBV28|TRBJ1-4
CASTSTTGAPNEKLFF
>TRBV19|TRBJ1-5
CASRNTGRNNQPQHF
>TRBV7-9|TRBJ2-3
CASSSLPGLVGGTDTQYF
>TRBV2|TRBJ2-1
CASIGSGRGEEQFF
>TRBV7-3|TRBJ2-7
CASSFEGTTPYEQYF
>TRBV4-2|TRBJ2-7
CASSQERTSESYEQYF
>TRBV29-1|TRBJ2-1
CRGGRGGLYNEQFF
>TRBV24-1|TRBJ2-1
CATNTGQAPSNEQFF
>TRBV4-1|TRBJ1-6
CASSQEGQGNSPLHF
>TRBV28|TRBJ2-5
CASSFQTSGQETQYF
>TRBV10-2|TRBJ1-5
CASTEATGQPQHF
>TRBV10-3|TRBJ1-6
CAISTGGNSPLHF
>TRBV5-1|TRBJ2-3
CASSLNQQRTDTQYF
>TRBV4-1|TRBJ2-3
CASNFRTGFSDTQYF
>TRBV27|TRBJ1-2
CASSSRMSGPYGYTF
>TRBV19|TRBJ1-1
CASSRQGEYTEAFF
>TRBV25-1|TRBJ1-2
CASSGSGLSYGYTF
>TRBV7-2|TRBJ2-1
CASSLGAGVTYNEQFF
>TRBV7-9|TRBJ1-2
CASSPRDRGNGYTF
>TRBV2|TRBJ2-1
CASSLLAGGSDEQFF
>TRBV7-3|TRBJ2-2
CASRREGAAGELFF
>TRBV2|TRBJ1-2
CASSERWGTGGRGYGYTF
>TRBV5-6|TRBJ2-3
CASSDEGAADTQYF
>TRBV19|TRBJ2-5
CASSAWTDLETQYF
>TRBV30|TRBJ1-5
CAWSPQDAQPQHF
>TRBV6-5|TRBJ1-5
CASKVGTGRTSEHF
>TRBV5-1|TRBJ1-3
CASSEGDKNPGNTIYF
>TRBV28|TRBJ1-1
CASRMINQGAWTEAFF
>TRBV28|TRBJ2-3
CASSGTGGQTDTQYF
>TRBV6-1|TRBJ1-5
CASSEQTGNQPQHF
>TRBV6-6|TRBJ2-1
CASRGTSPYNEQFF
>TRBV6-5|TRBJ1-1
CASKQGRDTEAFF
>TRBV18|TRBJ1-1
CASSHFDTEAFF
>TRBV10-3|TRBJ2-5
CAISESGGGQETQYF
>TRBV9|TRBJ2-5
CASSGREETQYF
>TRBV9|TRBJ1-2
CASSVVANARTGTDYGYTF
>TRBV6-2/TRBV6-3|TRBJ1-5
CASSSGTGGLNQPQHF
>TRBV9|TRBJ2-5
CASSDLAGGETQYF
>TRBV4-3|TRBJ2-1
CASSLGGANEQFF
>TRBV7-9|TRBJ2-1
CASSLGALAGGHNEQFF
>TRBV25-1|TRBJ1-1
CASVLGGGSTEAFF
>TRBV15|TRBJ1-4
CATSRDTVTGRNEKLFF
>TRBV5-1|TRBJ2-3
CASSLEDRSDTQYF
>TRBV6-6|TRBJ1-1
CASNRQTDAEAFF
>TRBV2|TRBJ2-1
CASSGVLANEQFF